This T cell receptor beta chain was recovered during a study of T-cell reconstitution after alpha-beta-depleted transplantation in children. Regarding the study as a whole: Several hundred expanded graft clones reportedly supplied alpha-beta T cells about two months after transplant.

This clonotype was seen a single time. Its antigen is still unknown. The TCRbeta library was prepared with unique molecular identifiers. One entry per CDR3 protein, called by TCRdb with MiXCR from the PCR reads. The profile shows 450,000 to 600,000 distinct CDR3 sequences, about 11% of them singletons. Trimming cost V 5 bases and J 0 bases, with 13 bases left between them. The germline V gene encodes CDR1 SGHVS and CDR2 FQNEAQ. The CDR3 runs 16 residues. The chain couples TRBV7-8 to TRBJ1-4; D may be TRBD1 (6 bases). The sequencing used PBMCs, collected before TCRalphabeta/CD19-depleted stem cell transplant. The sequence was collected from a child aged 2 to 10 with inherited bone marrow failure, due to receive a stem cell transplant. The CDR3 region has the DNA TGTGCCAGCAGCCCCTGGGAGGGGGCAACTAATGAAAAACTGTTTTTT. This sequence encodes CASSPWEGATNEKLFF.